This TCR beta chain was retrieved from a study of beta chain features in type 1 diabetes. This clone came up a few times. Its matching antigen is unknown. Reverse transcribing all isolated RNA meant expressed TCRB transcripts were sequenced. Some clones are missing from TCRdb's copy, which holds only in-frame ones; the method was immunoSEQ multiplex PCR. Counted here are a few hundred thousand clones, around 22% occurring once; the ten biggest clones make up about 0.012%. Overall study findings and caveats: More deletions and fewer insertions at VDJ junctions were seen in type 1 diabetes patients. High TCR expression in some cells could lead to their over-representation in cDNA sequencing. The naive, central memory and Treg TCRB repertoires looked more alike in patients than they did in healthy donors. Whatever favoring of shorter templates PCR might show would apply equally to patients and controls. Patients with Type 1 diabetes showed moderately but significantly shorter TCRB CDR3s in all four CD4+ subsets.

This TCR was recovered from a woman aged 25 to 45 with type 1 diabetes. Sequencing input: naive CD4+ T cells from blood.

CDR3 DNA sequence: TGTGCCAGCAGTACACAGGGGGACACTGAAGCTTTCTTT. As protein: CASSTQGDTEAFF. The chain is built from TRBV9 and TRBJ1-1; 8 bases match TRBD1. Trimming cost V 5 bases and J 3 bases; bases outside gene matches: 3. CDR3 length equals 13 residues. CDR1 SGDLS and CDR2 YYNGEE come from the germline V gene.